Each of the 20 T cell receptor beta chains below was sequenced from the same sample in a study of blood T cell repertoires in COVID-19. Measured with immunoSEQ multiplex PCR; TCRdb has only the in-frame clones, and not every one. The repertoire holds 200,000 to 250,000 clones, with about four fifths as singletons. The source material was PBMCs or T cells enriched from blood (not recorded which). The receptors here all came from a man between 60 and 75 years old who had recovered from COVID-19.

This chain joins TRBV24-1 and TRBJ1-2; maybe TRBD1 (6 bases). CDR3 size: 14 residues. The V gene lost 7 bases and the J gene lost 2 bases, with 13 bases spanning the gap. In germline, CDR1 is KGHDR, CDR2 SFDVKD. The CDR3 region has the DNA TGTGCCACCAGCGCACAGGGAAGGAACTATGGCTACACCTTC. Translation gives CATSAQGRNYGYTF.

The chain has TRBV6-2 or TRBV6-3 and TRBJ2-1; D gene unclear. This CDR3 region has 14 residues. The V and J ends lost 4 bases and 0 bases respectively, with 7 bases between them. Germline CDR1 reads MNHEY; CDR2 reads SVGEGT. In nucleotides, the CDR3 is TGTGCCAGCAGTTTTGATAGCTCCTACAATGAGCAGTTCTTC. It specifies CASSFDSSYNEQFF.

The chain joins TRBV7-6 to TRBJ1-2, with D tentatively TRBD1 (6 bases). Looked up from germline, CDR1 is SGHVS and CDR2 is FNYEAQ. This CDR3 has 16 residues. The V end was cut by 5 bases, the J end by 8 bases, with 24 bases between. This chain's CDR3 is CASSRQDPAGPEGYTF. CDR3 DNA sequence: TGTGCCAGCAGCCGACAGGACCCGGCGGGCCCGGAGGGCTACACCTTC.

This clone was seen only once. J is TRBJ2-7 and V is TRBV9; D ambiguous. The V end was cut by 0 bases, the J end by 2 bases, with 12 bases between. This CDR3 spans 15 amino acids. The germline V gene encodes CDR1 SGDLS and CDR2 YYNGEE. The CDR3 protein is CASSVVPGPTYEQYF. The CDR3 nucleotides read TGTGCCAGCAGCGTAGTCCCAGGTCCGACCTACGAGCAGTACTTC.

This clone was observed once. J is TRBJ2-5 and V is TRBV7-8; D might be TRBD2 (5 bases). Trimming stripped 0 bases from V and 2 bases from J, with 10 bases between. The germline V gene encodes CDR1 SGHVS and CDR2 FQNEAQ. The CDR3 has 15 residues. Written as DNA, the CDR3 is TGTGCCAGCAGCTTAGCGCACGGGGTACAAGAGACCCAGTACTTC. Protein product: CASSLAHGVQETQYF. The full variable domain, in which reference TRBV7-8 and TRBJ2-5 provide the parts outside the CDR3, is GAGVSQSPRYKVAKRGQDVALRCDPISGHVSLFWYQQALGQGPEFLTYFQNEAQLDKSGLPSDRFFAERPEGSVSTLKIQRTQQEDSAVYLCASSLAHGVQETQYFGPGTRLLVL.

The chain employs TRBV18 and TRBJ2-7; 8 nucleotides agree with TRBD1. CDR3 length equals 15 residues. Losses at the gene ends were 0 bases for V and 6 bases for J; bases not matched to a gene: 7. Germline V gene sequence: CDR1 KGHSH, CDR2 LQKENI. CDR3 in DNA: TGTGCCAGCTCACCACCGTGGCAGGGGGCTGGCGAGCAGTACTTC. Its translation is CASSPPWQGAGEQYF.

The chain has TRBV7-2 and TRBJ2-6; TRBD2 is a possible D gene (5 bases). The CDR3 length is 15 residues. Trimming removed 1 base from V and 4 bases from J, with 8 bases in between. Germline lookup yields CDR1 SGHTA and CDR2 FQGNSA. The CDR3, as DNA: TGTGCCAGCAGCTTAGGAGGGCCCGGGGCCAACGTCCTGACTTTC. It is translated as CASSLGGPGANVLTF.

The chain has TRBV7-9 and TRBJ2-1, with a possible D match to TRBD1 (5 bases). The ends were cut back, 2 bases at V and 7 bases at J, with 15 bases in the middle. CDR1 and CDR2 (germline): SEHNR, FQNEAQ (reference sequence). CDR3 size: 15 residues. CDR3 sequence: CASSLQGLPGNEQFF. CDR3 coding DNA: TGTGCCAGCAGCTTACAGGGTCTCCCTGGGAATGAGCAGTTCTTC.

This sequence joins TRBV19 and TRBJ1-5; D gene unclear. Germline CDR1 LNHDA, CDR2 SQIVND (reference sequence). V was cut by 6 bases and J by 6 bases, with 9 bases left in between. CDR3 length: 12 residues. CDR3 loop: CASRWLGQPQHF. The CDR3 DNA is TGTGCCAGTAGATGGCTTGGTCAGCCCCAGCATTTT.

The CDR3 nucleotides are TGTGCCAGCAGTCGACAGGGCTCTACCGGGGAGCTGTTTTTT. Translated, it gives CASSRQGSTGELFF. The chain recombines TRBV3-1 (or the pseudogene TRBV3-2) with TRBJ2-2; the match to TRBD1 covers 7 bases. Germline V lookup: CDR1 LGHDT, CDR2 YNNKEL (reference sequence). V gave up 6 bases and J gave up 5 bases; unmatched junction bases: 6. The CDR3 sequence is 14 residues long.

This sequence joins TRBV18 and TRBJ2-1; 10 bases agree with TRBD2. Trimming cost V 1 base and J 0 bases; bases outside gene matches: 0. The CDR3 is 16 residues long. Per germline, CDR1 KGHSH and CDR2 LQKENI. The CDR3 sequence: CASSPQRGGSYNEQFF. The CDR3 nucleotides are TGTGCCAGCTCACCACAGCGGGGGGGCTCCTACAATGAGCAGTTCTTC.

CDR3 loop: CASSLNGGYQETQYF. CDR3 bases: TGTGCCAGCAGCTTGAACGGGGGGTACCAAGAGACCCAGTACTTC. This chain links TRBV11-3 with TRBJ2-5; 7 nucleotides agree with TRBD2. V shed 3 bases, J shed 0 bases, and the junction held 4 bases outside the gene matches. Per the germline V gene, CDR1 is SGHNT and CDR2 is YENEEA. CDR3 length equals 15 residues.

This chain's CDR3 is CASSLATGLSYNSPLHF. DNA of the CDR3: TGTGCCAGCAGCTTAGCAACAGGCCTCTCCTATAATTCACCCCTCCACTTT. The rearrangement links TRBV7-9 to TRBJ1-6; possibly TRBD1 for D (5 bases). Germline V CDR1 and CDR2: SEHNR, FQNEAQ (reference sequence). CDR3 length: 17 amino acids. Trimming removed 0 bases at V and 0 bases at J, with 9 bases between.

There are a few counts of this clone. The chain joins TRBV5-1 to TRBJ2-7, with TRBD2 matching over 12 bases. This CDR3 has 15 amino acids. Germline loops: CDR1 SGHRS, CDR2 YFSETQ. V dropped 4 bases and J dropped 4; count of bases not matched to a gene: 6. CDR3 in DNA: TGCGCCAGCAGCGTTACTAGCGGGGGGATATACGAGCAGTACTTC. Its protein is CASSVTSGGIYEQYF. The full variable domain, its missing parts supplied by reference TRBV5-1 and TRBJ2-7, is KAGVTQTPRYLIKTRGQQVTLSCSPISGHRSVSWYQQTPGQGLQFLFEYFSETQRNKGNFPGRFSGRQFSNSRSEMNVSTLELGDSALYLCASSVTSGGIYEQYFGPGTRLTVT.

This clone was seen just once. The gene calls are TRBV11-3 and TRBJ1-2, with 7 bases identical to TRBD1. The CDR3 consists of 13 residues. With 5 bases clipped from V and 8 bases from J, the junction kept 8 bases outside the gene matches. The germline CDR1 and CDR2 sequences are SGHNT and YENEEA. The CDR3 loop reads CASSMTGTTGYTF. Written as DNA, the CDR3 is TGTGCCAGCAGCATGACAGGGACGACGGGCTACACCTTC.

This chain uses TRBV27 with TRBJ2-2, with TRBD1 identical over 7 bases. With 5 bases clipped from V and 6 bases from J, the junction kept 12 bases outside the gene matches. The germline CDR1 and CDR2 sequences are MNHEY and SMNVEV (reference sequence). This CDR3 has 16 amino acids. In nucleotides, the CDR3 is TGTGCCAGCAGTCCGACAGGGTTTGCGGGTCCCGGGGAGCTGTTTTTT. The encoded protein is CASSPTGFAGPGELFF.

This clone appeared a few times. CDR3 sequence (DNA): TGTGCCAGTAGTATAGATAGGACAGGGGACGAGCAGTACTTC. As protein: CASSIDRTGDEQYF. This rearrangement joins TRBV19 to TRBJ2-7, with 9 bases fitting TRBD1. CDR3 length: 14 amino acids. The V and J ends lost 0 bases and 5 bases, in that order; junction bases with no gene match: 2. Germline CDR1 and CDR2: LNHDA and SQIVND (reference sequence).

The chain is built from TRBV21-1 and TRBJ1-1; the tabulated D call, TRBD1, remains unverified against the DNA. TRBV21-1 constitutes a pseudogene. The CDR3 has 14 residues. The CDR3 here is CASKDRHRNTEAFF. The CDR3 region has the DNA TGTGCCAGCAAGGACAGACACCGAAACACTGAAGCTTTCTTT.

The chain has TRBV5-1 and TRBJ1-4; weak D call: TRBD1 (6 bases). This CDR3 region has 15 residues. The germline V gene encodes CDR1 SGHRS and CDR2 YFSETQ. V was shortened by 4 bases and J by 7 bases, with 17 bases between the two germline ends. The CDR3 reads CASSRRGQSSEKLFF. The CDR3 region has the DNA TGCGCCAGCAGCCGACGAGGACAGTCGAGTGAAAAACTGTTTTTT. The whole variable domain, filled in from reference TRBV5-1 and TRBJ1-4, reads KAGVTQTPRYLIKTRGQQVTLSCSPISGHRSVSWYQQTPGQGLQFLFEYFSETQRNKGNFPGRFSGRQFSNSRSEMNVSTLELGDSALYLCASSRRGQSSEKLFFGSGTQLSVL.

The chain links TRBV6-5 to TRBJ2-3; D may be TRBD2 (5 bases). Germline CDR1 is MNHEY and CDR2 is SVGAGI. This CDR3 contains 12 residues. Trimming shortened V by 6 bases and J by 4 bases, and 8 bases separated the two germline ends. The DNA of the CDR3 is TGTGCCAGCAGGCGGGCCGCAGATACGCAGTATTTT. Translation: CASRRAADTQYF.